The entry that follows covers one T cell receptor (beta chain) sequence. Via MiXCR, TCRdb re-called the 5' RACE reads, giving one row per CDR3 protein. The sample holds 63,000 or so distinct CDR3 sequences, roughly 15% seen once. These data are taken from a study of T cells of healthy individuals. The CDR3 has 16 amino acids. Trimming took off 3 bases at V and 0 bases at J, with 12 bases between the two ends. In germline, CDR1 is SGHRS, CDR2 YFSETQ. The TCR originated in a human donor in good health. The V and J genes are TRBV5-1 and TRBJ1-4; D perhaps matches TRBD1 (5 bases). CDR3 protein: CASSSRGAATNEKLFF. The CDR3 region has the DNA TGCGCCAGCAGCTCGAGGGGCGCTGCAACTAATGAAAAACTGTTTTTT.